The next 24 T cell receptor beta chains were all read from a single sample in a study of blood T cell repertoires in COVID-19. TCRdb's table, derived via immunoSEQ multiplex PCR, lists solely in-frame clones and lacks some. Among approximately 60,000 clones listed, around 84% were seen once. What was sequenced was peripheral blood. These receptors originate from a man aged 45-65 years with active COVID-19.

This chain links TRBV27 with TRBJ1-1; 8 nucleotides align to TRBD1. V gave up 3 bases and J gave up 4 bases; unmatched junction bases: 4. Germline loops: CDR1 MNHEY, CDR2 SMNVEV (reference sequence). The CDR3 runs to 14 residues. The CDR3 sequence is CASSLDRESTEAFF. The CDR3 nucleotides are TGTGCCAGCAGTTTGGACAGGGAGAGCACTGAAGCTTTCTTT.

The chain carries TRBV6-2 or TRBV6-3 and TRBJ2-3, with 10 bases identical to TRBD2. Germline V gene sequence: CDR1 MNHEY, CDR2 SVGEGT. J lost 6 bases, V lost 5 bases, and 8 bases had no gene match. The CDR3 length is 15 residues. CDR3 coding DNA: TGTGCCAGCAGTGGTATAGCGGGGGGCCTGGATACGCAGTATTTT. It codes for CASSGIAGGLDTQYF.

The chain recombines TRBV14 with TRBJ2-1; no clear D gene. Looked up from germline, CDR1 is SGHDN and CDR2 is FVKESK. Between the trimmed V and J ends, which lost 5 bases and 0 bases, there was a span of 14 bases. The CDR3 has 16 residues. Here the CDR3 reads CASSFYPVRSYNEQFF. DNA for the CDR3: TGTGCCAGCAGCTTTTATCCGGTTCGCTCCTACAATGAGCAGTTCTTC.

The chain recombines TRBV6-6 with TRBJ1-1; TRBD1 matches at 8 bases. The trim removed 5 bases at V and 4 bases at J, leaving 3 bases unmatched. Germline V lookup: CDR1 MNHNY, CDR2 SVGAGI (reference sequence). The CDR3 sequence is 13 residues long. The CDR3 loop is CASSRTGTTEAFF. As DNA, the CDR3 is TGTGCCAGCAGTCGGACAGGGACCACTGAAGCTTTCTTT.

This chain connects TRBV3-1 (or the pseudogene TRBV3-2) to TRBJ1-2; D may be TRBD1 (6 bases). This CDR3 comprises 12 residues. Germline V gene data show CDR1 as LGHDT and CDR2 as YNNKEL (reference sequence). Trimming took off 2 bases at V and 14 bases at J, with 15 bases between the two ends. The CDR3 reads CASSQSGTRPTF. CDR3 in DNA: TGTGCCAGCAGCCAATCCGGGACACGGCCGACCTTC.

V and J are TRBV19 and TRBJ1-2, with TRBD1 identical over 9 bases. Germline CDR1 reads LNHDA; CDR2 reads SQIVND (reference sequence). The CDR3 is made up of 15 amino acids. V lost 1 base, J lost 3 bases, and 3 bases stayed unmatched. The CDR3 coding sequence is TGTGCCAGTAGTATAGCACAGGGGGCTGACTATGGCTACACCTTC. It is translated as CASSIAQGADYGYTF.

J is TRBJ1-1 and V is TRBV5-6; D is unclear. Germline V gene sequence: CDR1 SGHDT, CDR2 YYEEEE. CDR3 size: 14 residues. Trimming stripped 3 bases from V and 1 base from J, with 10 bases between. CDR3 protein: CASSSRVRNTEAFF. CDR3 nucleotide sequence: TGTGCCAGCAGCTCCCGGGTTAGGAACACTGAAGCTTTCTTT.

CDR3 sequence reads: CASSQDQMWGAFF. For the CDR3, the DNA is TGTGCCAGCAGCCAAGATCAAATGTGGGGCGCTTTCTTT. V usage is TRBV4-2 and J usage is TRBJ1-1; possible D gene TRBD1, 5 bases. This CDR3 spans 13 amino acids. Trimming removed 0 bases from V and 11 bases from J, with 13 bases in between. Germline-derived CDR1 and CDR2 are LGHNA and YNFKEQ.

This chain links TRBV5-1 with TRBJ2-2; D may be TRBD1 (6 bases). CDR1 SGHRS and CDR2 YFSETQ come from the germline V gene. There are 17 residues in the CDR3. V lost 4 bases and J lost 3, with 19 bases in between. The CDR3 spells CASSQPPGARDTGELFF. Written as DNA, the CDR3 is TGCGCCAGCAGCCAACCCCCAGGGGCTAGGGACACCGGGGAGCTGTTTTTT.

The J gene is TRBJ1-1, the V gene TRBV19; TRBD1 matches at 7 bases. The CDR3 runs 15 residues. V was pared by 7 bases and J by 5 bases, with 13 bases of the junction left unmatched. CDR1 and CDR2 (germline): LNHDA, SQIVND (reference sequence). CDR3 protein: CASIGRGGWLTEAFF. The CDR3 nucleotides read TGTGCCAGTATTGGGAGAGGGGGCTGGTTGACTGAAGCTTTCTTT. Using reference TRBV19 and TRBJ1-1 for the parts outside the CDR3, the full variable domain is DGGITQSPKYLFRKEGQNVTLSCEQNLNHDAMYWYRQDPGQGLRLIYYSQIVNDFQKGDIAEGYSVSREKKESFPLTVTSAQKNPTAFYLCASIGRGGWLTEAFFGQGTRLTVV.

This clone appeared a few times. This chain links TRBV18 with TRBJ1-3, with no clear D. The CDR3 consists of 16 residues. Germline CDR1 is KGHSH and CDR2 is LQKENI. V shed 2 bases and J shed 0 bases, with 11 bases lying between them. CDR3 amino acids: CASSPFAGASGNTIYF. For the CDR3, the DNA is TGTGCCAGCTCACCATTCGCAGGCGCCTCTGGAAACACCATATATTTT. Complete variable domain (other parts from reference TRBV18 and TRBJ1-3): NAGVMQNPRHLVRRRGQEARLRCSPMKGHSHVYWYRQLPEEGLKFMVYLQKENIIDESGMPKERFSAEFPKEGPSILRIQQVVRGDSAAYFCASSPFAGASGNTIYFGEGSWLTVV.

The CDR3: CSGRSPYEQYF. The DNA for the CDR3 is TGCAGTGGACGGAGCCCCTACGAGCAGTACTTC. The V and J genes are TRBV20-1 and TRBJ2-7; D remains ambiguous. CDR3 length: 11 amino acids. CDR1 is DFQATT and CDR2 is SNEGSKA in the germline V gene (reference sequence). V dropped 7 bases and J dropped 2 bases, with 9 bases sitting between them.

The chain is built from TRBV5-8 and TRBJ2-3; 7 bases are a match to TRBD2. The CDR3 length is 16 residues. Unmatched junction bases numbered 11, after V lost 5 bases and J lost 2 bases. Germline V lookup: CDR1 SGHTS, CDR2 YDEGEE. CDR3 sequence: CASSPPVGGNTDTQYF. The DNA of the CDR3 is TGTGCCAGCAGTCCGCCAGTCGGGGGGAACACAGATACGCAGTATTTT.

The chain links TRBV6-1 to TRBJ1-2; 10 positions match TRBD1. Unmatched junction bases numbered 5, after V lost 2 bases and J lost 5 bases. In germline, CDR1 is MNHNS, CDR2 SASEGT. This CDR3 spans 15 amino acids. The CDR3 bases are TGTGCCAGCAGTGAAAGTAGGACAGGGGGGTATGGCTACACCTTC. Amino acids: CASSESRTGGYGYTF.

The CDR3 DNA follows: TGTGCCAGCAGTTTTCGTGTAAATCAGCCCCAGCATTTT. Translating it yields CASSFRVNQPQHF. The rearrangement links TRBV12-3 or TRBV12-4 to TRBJ1-5, with no clear D. This CDR3 is 13 amino acids long. The germline V and J ends were trimmed by 3 bases and 4 bases, with 7 bases remaining between them.

This chain uses TRBV27 with TRBJ2-3; D is perhaps TRBD1 (6 bases). V lost 6 bases and J 2 bases, leaving 12 bases between the germline ends. Germline assignment: CDR1 MNHEY and CDR2 SMNVEV (reference sequence). The CDR3 is 14 amino acids. The CDR3 bases are TGTGCCAGCAGGAAACAGGGATTCACAGATACGCAGTATTTT. Protein product: CASRKQGFTDTQYF.

J is TRBJ2-1 and V is TRBV6-6, with D possibly matching TRBD2 (5 bases). V lost 0 bases and J lost 8, with 5 bases in between. Germline V gene data show CDR1 as MNHNY and CDR2 as SVGAGI (reference sequence). CDR3 length: 12 amino acids. As DNA, the CDR3 is TGTGCCAGCAGTTACTCGAGGGATGAGCAGTTCTTC. It encodes CASSYSRDEQFF.

The chain is built from TRBV19 and TRBJ2-5, with TRBD1 identical over 7 bases. Looked up from germline, CDR1 is LNHDA and CDR2 is SQIVND (reference sequence). This CDR3 has 15 residues. Losses at the gene ends were 6 bases for V and 3 bases for J; bases not matched to a gene: 10. The CDR3, as DNA: TGTGCCAGTAGAGGGGGCGGAGTGGTAAAAGAGACCCAGTACTTC. As protein: CASRGGGVVKETQYF.

The count of this clone is one. The V call is TRBV19, the J call TRBJ1-2, with D unclear. The CDR3 contains 14 residues. Trimming left V 0 bases short and J 5 bases short, with 10 bases between. Germline V gene data show CDR1 as LNHDA and CDR2 as SQIVND (reference sequence). In DNA, the CDR3 is TGTGCCAGTAGTATAGATGCGGGGTTATATGGCTACACCTTC. This encodes CASSIDAGLYGYTF.

This chain joins TRBV5-6 and TRBJ2-3; 11 bases fit TRBD1. J lost 1 base, V lost 4 bases, and 2 bases had no gene match. Germline CDR1 is SGHDT and CDR2 is YYEEEE. The length of the CDR3 is 15 residues. The CDR3 protein is CASSTGQGGTDTQYF. The CDR3, as DNA: TGTGCCAGCAGCACGGGACAGGGGGGCACAGATACGCAGTATTTT.

The chain joins TRBV5-8 to TRBJ2-7, with D tentatively TRBD1 (6 bases). V lost 1 base and J lost 3, with 23 bases in between. Germline loops: CDR1 SGHTS, CDR2 YDEGEE. The CDR3 has 18 amino acids. CDR3 protein: CASSLNKGHGRENYEQYF. DNA of the CDR3: TGTGCCAGCAGCTTGAACAAGGGACATGGCAGGGAAAACTACGAGCAGTACTTC.

V gene TRBV11-3 combines with J gene TRBJ2-2, with a weak D call TRBD2 (5 bases). The V end lost 4 bases, the J end lost 5 bases, and 8 bases lay between the germline ends. Germline V CDR1 and CDR2: SGHNT, YENEEA. The CDR3 consists of 13 residues. The DNA of the CDR3 is TGTGCCAGCAGCTCCCGGGGTACCGGGGAGCTGTTTTTT. This encodes CASSSRGTGELFF.

This clone was recorded only once. The V and J genes are TRBV6-2 or TRBV6-3 and TRBJ1-1; TRBD1 is a possible D gene (5 bases). This CDR3 is 18 amino acids long. V gave up 1 base and J gave up 1 base, with 19 bases separating them. CDR1 is MNHEY, CDR2 SVGEGT, per germline. The DNA of the CDR3 is TGTGCCAGCAGTTACTACCTGAAGTCTGGGGCTACGAACACTGAAGCTTTCTTT. This translates into CASSYYLKSGATNTEAFF.

The chain uses TRBV7-3 and TRBJ2-1; D unclear. V lost 1 base and J lost 0, with 7 bases in between. Germline loops: CDR1 SGHTA, CDR2 FQGTGA. This CDR3 is 15 amino acids long. In DNA, the CDR3 is TGTGCCAGCAGCTTAATCGATAGCTCCTACAATGAGCAGTTCTTC. Translation gives CASSLIDSSYNEQFF.